The 9 T cell receptor beta chains given below trace back to one sample, sequenced in a study of CD8+ T cells in alopecia areata. cDNA reverse transcribed from extracted RNA served as the sequencing template. Repertoires were generated with immunoSEQ multiplex PCR, while TCRdb's copy carries only in-frame clones and drops some. The data hold hundreds of thousands of clones, with 60% observed a single time. Treatment meaning: oral pan-JAK inhibitor, 5-10 mg twice daily. Sequenced here: CD4+ T cells sorted from blood, sampled around week 52, from a patient treated with tofacitinib. The receptors originated from a human donor with alopecia areata.

The CDR3: CASTLEGSGANVLTF. The CDR3 DNA reads TGTGCCAGCACCCTGGAGGGGTCTGGGGCCAACGTCCTGACTTTC. The chain combines TRBV6-6 with TRBJ2-6, with D tentatively TRBD2 (6 bases). The CDR3 extends over 15 amino acids. V was clipped by 7 bases and J by 1 base, with 11 bases between them. Per the germline V gene, CDR1 is MNHNY and CDR2 is SVGAGI (reference sequence).

This clone showed up just once. This chain joins TRBV6-6 and TRBJ1-2, with a possible D match to TRBD1 (6 bases). The CDR3 runs 14 residues. Germline values: CDR1 MNHNY, CDR2 SVGAGI (reference sequence). V was cut by 6 bases and J by 4 bases, with 15 bases left in between. This chain's CDR3 is CASRGAGVLYGYTF. CDR3 nucleotides: TGTGCCAGCAGGGGGGCAGGGGTTCTCTATGGCTACACCTTC.

The chain combines TRBV9 with TRBJ2-3, with a weak D call TRBD2 (6 bases). This CDR3 contains 13 residues. Per the germline V gene, CDR1 is SGDLS and CDR2 is YYNGEE. V lost 6 bases and J lost 4, with 12 bases in between. The CDR3 region is CASTPGDADTQYF. The CDR3 DNA follows: TGTGCCAGCACCCCGGGGGATGCAGATACGCAGTATTTT.

The chain is built from TRBV5-1 and TRBJ1-1; D ambiguous. The germline V and J ends were trimmed by 0 bases and 0 bases, with 12 bases remaining between them. The CDR3 is made up of 16 amino acids. Germline-derived CDR1 and CDR2 are SGHRS and YFSETQ. This CDR3 reads CASSLAPDTMNTEAFF. DNA for the CDR3: TGCGCCAGCAGCTTGGCCCCAGATACTATGAACACTGAAGCTTTCTTT.

The chain recombines TRBV7-9 with TRBJ1-2; D not certain. Per germline, CDR1 SEHNR and CDR2 FQNEAQ (reference sequence). The CDR3 is 15 amino acids. Trimming removed 5 bases at V and 4 bases at J, with 17 bases between. CDR3 coding DNA: TGTGCCAGCAGCCCGAGGGATCCTAGGATCTATGGCTACACCTTC. Translating it yields CASSPRDPRIYGYTF.

A few counts support this clone. For the CDR3, the DNA is TGTGCCATCAGGACTAGCGGGGGGGACAATGAGCAGTTCTTC. Translation gives CAIRTSGGDNEQFF. The chain joins TRBV10-3 to TRBJ2-1; 14 bases map to TRBD2. Trimming took 6 bases from V and 5 from J; bases not matched to a gene: 0. The germline gives CDR1 ENHRY, CDR2 SYGVKD. CDR3 length equals 14 residues.

This clone was counted between two and nine times. The chain joins TRBV29-1 to TRBJ2-1, with 9 bases aligning to TRBD1. The CDR3 runs 14 residues. Per germline, CDR1 SQVTM and CDR2 ANQGSEA. V was pared by 7 bases and J by 5 bases, with 9 bases of the junction left unmatched. The CDR3 DNA reads as TGCAGCGCCCGGCCGGGACAGGGTCACAATGAGCAGTTCTTC. Protein sequence: CSARPGQGHNEQFF.

V is TRBV25-1 and J is TRBJ1-2; D gene ambiguous. The CDR3 is made up of 12 amino acids. V dropped 3 bases and J dropped 7 bases, with 9 bases sitting between them. CDR1 is MGHDK and CDR2 is SYGVNS in the germline V gene. Here the CDR3 DNA reads TGTGCCAGCAGTGAGGGGTCCCGTGGCTACACCTTC. Protein sequence: CASSEGSRGYTF.

The chain is built from TRBV13 and TRBJ2-7; 7 bases match TRBD1. The length of the CDR3 is 15 residues. The trim removed 5 bases at V and 6 bases at J, leaving 13 bases unmatched. Germline V gene data show CDR1 as PRHDT and CDR2 as FYEKMQ (reference sequence). This CDR3 reads CASSPSTGIPSEQYF. CDR3 bases: TGTGCCAGCAGCCCGTCGACAGGGATTCCTTCCGAGCAGTACTTC.